This TCR beta chain was sequenced during a study of CD8 T cells in ankylosing spondylitis. Study observations and caveats: Past studies reported some motif variants in reactive arthritis synovial fluid and blood. Reports say disease-linked clones showed up significantly more in matched ankylosing spondylitis synovial fluid. Eight highly homologous variants made up a TCR beta motif, and this motif appeared characteristic of ankylosing spondylitis blood.

Concerning this clonotype itself: What it binds is unknown.

Construction of TCR beta libraries was performed using quantitative 5'-RACE with molecular barcodes. TCRdb called the 5' RACE reads again in MiXCR, with one record for every CDR3 protein. The sample carries some 840,000 distinct CDR3 sequences, 12% recorded once. Germline V gives CDR1 LNHNV, CDR2 YYDKDF (reference sequence). Trimming removed 5 bases from V and 4 bases from J, with 16 bases in between. This CDR3 has 15 residues. Input material: blood, either unsorted or a sorted T cell fraction (not recorded which). The chain uses TRBV15 and TRBJ2-3; the D gene is possibly TRBD2 (7 bases). The receptor comes from a male donor with ankylosing spondylitis. The CDR3 nucleotides are TGTGCCACCAGCCCCCTGAGGGGGGGGGCAGATACGCAGTATTTT. This encodes CATSPLRGGADTQYF.